These 32 T cell receptor beta chains were all obtained from the same sample, sequenced in a study of PD-1 blockade in classical Hodgkin lymphoma. This sample's time point: newly diagnosed, previously untreated cHL patient sample. Here immunoSEQ multiplex PCR was the method, and the copy in TCRdb shows in-frame clones only, minus some. The sample holds under 80,000 clones; over 90% are singletons and the top ten take roughly 2.6%. The sample comprised peripheral blood mononuclear cells (PBMCs). These receptors were collected from a human donor with classical Hodgkin lymphoma.

This clone occurred a few times. The chain employs TRBV7-8 and TRBJ2-4; 9 bases are shared with TRBD2. Germline values: CDR1 SGHVS, CDR2 FQNEAQ. V shed 2 bases, J shed 4 bases, and the junction held 6 bases outside the gene matches. This CDR3 is 16 amino acids long. CDR3 coding DNA: TGTGCCAGCAGCTTACAAGCGGGAGGTCGTAAAAACATTCAGTACTTC. It is translated as CASSLQAGGRKNIQYF.

V gene TRBV19 combines with J gene TRBJ1-2; no clear D. The length of the CDR3 is 12 residues. The V gene's germline CDR1 is LNHDA and CDR2 SQIVND (reference sequence). Trimming left V 8 bases short and J 8 bases short, with 15 bases between. The CDR3 DNA is TGTGCCAGTCAGGTGGCAGGAGCGGGCTACACCTTC. It codes for CASQVAGAGYTF.

V usage is TRBV28 and J usage is TRBJ1-4; a weak D match, TRBD1 (6 bases). Germline V gives CDR1 MDHEN, CDR2 SYDVKM. V was trimmed by 6 bases and J by 8 bases, leaving 16 bases between them. This CDR3 contains 14 residues. CDR3 nucleotides: TGTGCCAGCAGGCTTACAGGGCTAAGGGAAAAACTGTTTTTT. Translating gives CASRLTGLREKLFF.

V usage is TRBV4-2 and J usage is TRBJ1-6; tentative D call: TRBD1 (6 bases). The V end lost 0 bases, the J end lost 6 bases, and 21 bases lay between the germline ends. The CDR3 contains 19 residues. The V gene's germline CDR1 is LGHNA and CDR2 YNFKEQ. CDR3 in amino acids: CASSQDRGGQGFRNSPLHF. DNA for the CDR3: TGTGCCAGCAGCCAAGATCGGGGGGGGCAGGGGTTCCGTAATTCACCCCTCCACTTT.

The rearrangement joins TRBV10-1 to TRBJ2-2, with D uncertain. Trimming shortened V by 2 bases and J by 7 bases, and 11 bases separated the two germline ends. CDR3 length: 14 amino acids. Germline values: CDR1 WNHNN, CDR2 SYGVQD (reference sequence). The CDR3 here is CASSERNVGGELFF. The CDR3 DNA reads TGCGCCAGCAGTGAGCGTAACGTTGGCGGGGAGCTGTTTTTT.

The rearrangement links TRBV10-2 to TRBJ2-7; 8 nucleotides agree with TRBD2. The CDR3 runs to 14 residues. Germline loops: CDR1 WSHSY, CDR2 SAAADI. Losses at the gene ends were 6 bases for V and 4 bases for J; bases not matched to a gene: 8. Here the CDR3 reads CASSMSGRGYEQYF. CDR3 in DNA: TGCGCCAGCAGCATGAGCGGGAGAGGGTACGAGCAGTACTTC.

The chain has TRBV19 and TRBJ2-5; D is undetermined. V lost 3 bases, J lost 2 bases, and 13 bases lay in between. CDR1 LNHDA and CDR2 SQIVND come from the germline V gene (reference sequence). The CDR3 loop spans 15 amino acids. The chain's CDR3 is CASSIGPGRQETQYF. For the CDR3, the DNA is TGTGCCAGTAGTATCGGGCCAGGAAGACAAGAGACCCAGTACTTC.

The V and J genes are TRBV9 and TRBJ2-2, with D possibly matching TRBD1 (5 bases). The CDR3 length is 15 residues. The V gene's germline CDR1 is SGDLS and CDR2 YYNGEE. V shed 0 bases and J shed 7 bases, with 13 bases lying between them. CDR3 region: CASSVGWTTSGELFF. The CDR3 nucleotides read TGTGCCAGCAGCGTAGGGTGGACAACGAGCGGGGAGCTGTTTTTT.

This chain joins TRBV29-1 and TRBJ2-2; the D gene is possibly TRBD1 (5 bases). The germline gives CDR1 SQVTM, CDR2 ANQGSEA. The CDR3 spans 16 residues. Trimming stripped 0 bases from V and 0 bases from J, with 11 bases between. CDR3 sequence reads: CSVEDRQGANTGELFF. The CDR3 DNA follows: TGCAGCGTTGAAGATCGCCAGGGCGCGAACACCGGGGAGCTGTTTTTT.

This rearrangement joins TRBV4-1 to TRBJ1-1, with D maybe TRBD1 (5 bases). The CDR3 has 17 amino acids. Germline V gives CDR1 MGHRA, CDR2 YSYEKL. V was shortened by 2 bases and J by 3 bases, with 19 bases between the two germline ends. The CDR3 here is CASSQFRGGLRDTEAFF. The CDR3 nucleotides are TGCGCCAGCAGCCAATTCCGGGGGGGTCTCCGGGACACTGAAGCTTTCTTT.

The V and J genes are TRBV18 and TRBJ1-5; D uncertain. V lost 2 bases and J lost 7, with 12 bases in between. In germline, CDR1 is KGHSH, CDR2 LQKENI. This CDR3 has 14 residues. The CDR3 is CASSPTEVRQPQHF. The CDR3 nucleotides read TGTGCCAGCTCACCAACGGAGGTACGACAGCCCCAGCATTTT.

The V gene is TRBV30, the J gene TRBJ1-1; D is perhaps TRBD1 (5 bases). The CDR3 is 14 residues long. The V gene lost 0 bases and the J gene lost 5 bases, with 13 bases spanning the gap. Germline CDR1 and CDR2: GTSNPN and SVGIG (reference sequence). This chain's CDR3 is CAWSVGVGETEAFF. CDR3 DNA sequence: TGTGCCTGGAGTGTAGGGGTTGGGGAAACTGAAGCTTTCTTT.

The chain has TRBV7-6 and TRBJ2-6, with a weak D call TRBD1 (5 bases). This CDR3 is 15 amino acids long. In germline, CDR1 is SGHVS, CDR2 FNYEAQ. V gave up 5 bases and J gave up 2 bases, with 10 bases separating them. CDR3: CASSLDSTGANVLTF. CDR3 nucleotide sequence: TGTGCCAGCAGCCTAGACAGTACTGGGGCCAACGTCCTGACTTTC.

V is TRBV25-1 and J is TRBJ2-2, with TRBD2 as a possible D gene (5 bases). The CDR3 totals 14 residues. Trimming stripped 6 bases from V and 2 bases from J, with 10 bases between. Germline V lookup: CDR1 MGHDK, CDR2 SYGVNS. CDR3 bases: TGTGCCAGCAGACGGCTAGCAAACACCGGGGAGCTGTTTTTT. Amino acids: CASRRLANTGELFF.

This rearrangement joins TRBV9 to TRBJ1-2, with D unresolved. The length of the CDR3 is 15 residues. Germline-derived CDR1 and CDR2 are SGDLS and YYNGEE. V dropped 4 bases and J dropped 8 bases, with 21 bases sitting between them. DNA of the CDR3: TGTGCCAGCAGCCCTCAACCGGGCCCCCGAGGGGGCTACACCTTC. It is translated as CASSPQPGPRGGYTF.

This CDR3 reads CASSQDRQGAYEQYF. The DNA for the CDR3 is TGCGCCAGCAGCCAAGATCGGCAGGGGGCATACGAGCAGTACTTC. J is TRBJ2-7 and V is TRBV4-1; 8 bases map to TRBD1. The V segment lost 0 bases and the J segment 4 bases; nucleotides outside the gene matches: 5. The CDR3 sequence is 15 residues long. Per germline, CDR1 MGHRA and CDR2 YSYEKL.

The V and J genes are TRBV25-1 and TRBJ1-1; D is ambiguous. Germline V lookup: CDR1 MGHDK, CDR2 SYGVNS. Trimming took 2 bases from V and 3 from J, leaving 7 bases between them. The CDR3 has 13 residues. CDR3 region: CASSERRDTEAFF. The CDR3 region has the DNA TGTGCCAGCAGTGAACGACGTGACACTGAAGCTTTCTTT.

The V call is TRBV5-8, the J call TRBJ1-1, with D perhaps TRBD1 (6 bases). The V and J ends lost 7 bases and 11 bases respectively, with 15 bases between them. Germline loops: CDR1 SGHTS, CDR2 YDEGEE. The CDR3 sequence is 11 residues long. The CDR3 loop reads CASRLGGTAFF. Written as DNA, the CDR3 is TGTGCCAGCCGCCTGGGGGGCACGGCTTTCTTT.

This chain connects TRBV29-1 to TRBJ1-5; TRBD1 is a possible D gene (5 bases). Germline V CDR1 and CDR2: SQVTM, ANQGSEA. The CDR3 is 13 amino acids. The V end was cut by 4 bases, the J end by 0 bases, with 7 bases between. CDR3 sequence (DNA): TGCAGCGTTGGGGGGAGTAGCAATCAGCCCCAGCATTTT. This codes for CSVGGSSNQPQHF.

This clone appeared a single time. The rearrangement links TRBV11-2 to TRBJ2-2, with TRBD1 matching 7 bases. V gave up 5 bases and J gave up 1 base; unmatched junction bases: 4. CDR1 and CDR2 from the germline V gene are SGHAT and FQNNGV. This CDR3 is 15 amino acids long. In DNA, the CDR3 is TGTGCCAGCAGCCCGCGGACAGGGAACACCGGGGAGCTGTTTTTT. Amino acids: CASSPRTGNTGELFF.

By share, this clone counts as medium-sized. This chain joins TRBV19 and TRBJ2-1, with TRBD2 identical over 11 bases. The V segment lost 4 bases and the J segment 6 bases; nucleotides outside the gene matches: 5. Per germline, CDR1 LNHDA and CDR2 SQIVND (reference sequence). The CDR3 has 15 amino acids. CDR3 region: CASSTTSGSFNEQFF. The CDR3 bases are TGTGCCAGTAGTACTACTAGCGGGAGTTTCAATGAGCAGTTCTTC.

V gene TRBV7-9 combines with J gene TRBJ1-1, with 7 nucleotides matching TRBD1. Trimming cost V 5 bases and J 1 base; bases outside gene matches: 13. Per the germline V gene, CDR1 is SEHNR and CDR2 is FQNEAQ (reference sequence). There are 17 residues in the CDR3. The CDR3 here is CASSPTRGPGSNTEAFF. The CDR3 region has the DNA TGTGCCAGCAGCCCTACTAGGGGGCCGGGTTCGAACACTGAAGCTTTCTTT.

The rearrangement uses TRBV4-3 and TRBJ1-6; D possibly corresponds to TRBD1 (5 bases). The V end lost 0 bases, the J end lost 9 bases, and 9 bases lay between the germline ends. Germline V gene lookup returns CDR1 LGHNA and CDR2 YSLEER. The CDR3 is made up of 14 amino acids. This chain's CDR3 is CASSQDTRGSPLHF. DNA of the CDR3: TGCGCCAGCAGCCAAGATACGAGGGGTTCACCCCTCCACTTT.

The rearrangement uses TRBV6-4 and TRBJ2-5; perhaps TRBD1 as D (7 bases). Germline V gene data show CDR1 as MRHNA and CDR2 as SNTAGT. V was trimmed by 4 bases and J by 1 base, leaving 13 bases between them. CDR3 size: 15 residues. CDR3 residues: CASSARRGPQETQYF. The CDR3, as DNA: TGTGCCAGCAGTGCCCGGAGGGGGCCCCAAGAGACCCAGTACTTC.

This chain joins TRBV30 and TRBJ2-3; TRBD2 aligns across 16 bases. V was pared by 3 bases and J by 5 bases, with 8 bases of the junction left unmatched. The CDR3 runs to 17 residues. Germline V gene lookup returns CDR1 GTSNPN and CDR2 SVGIG (reference sequence). For the CDR3, the DNA is TGTGCCTGGAGGGGGACTAGCGGGAGGGCCGTTGGAGATACGCAGTATTTT. Amino acid sequence: CAWRGTSGRAVGDTQYF.

The V gene is TRBV5-4, the J gene TRBJ2-1; D gene unclear. Trimming removed 1 base from V and 1 base from J, with 6 bases in between. The CDR3 has 14 residues. Germline CDR1 reads SGHNT; CDR2 reads YYREEE (reference sequence). The CDR3 spells CASSLSSSYNEQFF. The CDR3 DNA follows: TGTGCCAGCAGCTTGTCTAGTTCCTACAATGAGCAGTTCTTC. Looking up the rest from reference TRBV5-4 and TRBJ2-1 gives the full variable domain: ETGVTQSPTHLIKTRGQQVTLRCSSQSGHNTVSWYQQALGQGPQFIFQYYREEENGRGNFPPRFSGLQFPNYSSELNVNALELDDSALYLCASSLSSSYNEQFFGPGTRLTVL.

The chain uses TRBV28 and TRBJ2-7; 8 bases match TRBD2. The V and J ends lost 3 bases and 7 bases, in that order; junction bases with no gene match: 8. Germline V gene data show CDR1 as MDHEN and CDR2 as SYDVKM. This CDR3 spans 14 amino acids. The CDR3 region is CASSLSGRAEEQYF. The DNA for the CDR3 is TGTGCCAGCAGTTTGAGCGGGAGAGCCGAGGAGCAGTACTTC. Full variable domain (rest looked up from reference TRBV28 and TRBJ2-7): DVKVTQSSRYLVKRTGEKVFLECVQDMDHENMFWYRQDPGLGLRLIYFSYDVKMKEKGDIPEGYSVSREKKERFSLILESASTNQTSMYLCASSLSGRAEEQYFGPGTRLTVT.

This clone occurred once. The V gene is TRBV18, the J gene TRBJ2-7, with D maybe TRBD1 (6 bases). The CDR3 runs to 13 residues. V was shortened by 3 bases and J by 7 bases, with 13 bases between the two germline ends. CDR1 and CDR2 (germline): KGHSH, LQKENI. As DNA, the CDR3 is TGTGCCAGCTCACCCCCCGTCAGGGGAGAGCAGTACTTC. This encodes CASSPPVRGEQYF.

The chain recombines TRBV6-1 with TRBJ2-6, with a weak D call TRBD1 (6 bases). V lost 2 bases to trimming and J lost 0 bases, with 17 bases between them. The CDR3 extends over 19 amino acids. The germline V gene encodes CDR1 MNHNS and CDR2 SASEGT. The CDR3 spells CASSENLLGHYSGANVLTF. The CDR3 nucleotides are TGTGCCAGCAGTGAAAACCTTCTGGGACACTACTCTGGGGCCAACGTCCTGACTTTC.

V is TRBV30 and J is TRBJ2-7; D is unresolved. Germline CDR1 and CDR2: GTSNPN and SVGIG (reference sequence). V lost 2 bases and J 4 bases, leaving 18 bases between the germline ends. This CDR3 contains 15 residues. CDR3 in amino acids: CAWSPARSFWYEQYF. The CDR3 nucleotides read TGTGCCTGGAGTCCCGCGAGGAGTTTTTGGTACGAGCAGTACTTC.

This chain uses TRBV6-6 with TRBJ2-7; D may match TRBD1 or TRBD2 (5 bases each). CDR1 MNHNY and CDR2 SVGAGI come from the germline V gene (reference sequence). This CDR3 has 16 amino acids. V was cut by 0 bases and J by 0 bases, with 12 bases left in between. The CDR3: CASSYSRGLTSYEQYF. DNA for the CDR3: TGTGCCAGCAGTTACTCGAGGGGCCTCACCTCCTACGAGCAGTACTTC.

The gene calls are TRBV9 and TRBJ1-5, with TRBD1 identical over 9 bases. Trimming cost V 4 bases and J 1 base; bases outside gene matches: 6. The CDR3 runs 16 residues. Germline CDR1 SGDLS, CDR2 YYNGEE. The CDR3 region is CASSTGQGLSNQPQHF. The DNA for the CDR3 is TGTGCCAGCAGCACCGGACAGGGGTTAAGCAATCAGCCCCAGCATTTT.